These 22 T cell receptor beta chains originate from one sample sequenced in a study of cytomegalovirus exposure and HLA in healthy donors. It was with 60 Vbeta and 13 Jbeta primers that the PCR ran. Only in-frame clones appear in the TCRdb table, and some are missing; sequencing was by immunoSEQ multiplex PCR. There are over 150,000 clones in the sample; approximately 88% occur only once, and 0.75% to 0.95% lies in the top ten. The sequencing input was PBMCs. These receptors were collected from a woman in her 30s in good health and CMV-seronegative.

The CDR3 loop reads CASSRRQGFVTEAFF. The CDR3 coding sequence is TGTGCCAGCAGCCGGAGACAGGGTTTTGTCACTGAAGCTTTCTTT. J is TRBJ1-1 and V is TRBV5-8; TRBD1 matches 7 bases. Germline V gene sequence: CDR1 SGHTS, CDR2 YDEGEE. With V trimmed by 4 bases and J by 4 bases, 10 bases remained unmatched. The CDR3 sequence is 15 residues long.

A single count supports this clone. J is TRBJ1-1 and V is TRBV9; 9 bases fit TRBD1. V lost 7 bases and J lost 1; bases outside the gene matches: 5. From germline, CDR1 is SGDLS and CDR2 YYNGEE. This CDR3 has 14 amino acids. The CDR3 DNA reads as TGTGCCAGCGACAGGGGGGGCAGGAACACTGAAGCTTTCTTT. It yields the protein CASDRGGRNTEAFF.

The CDR3 spells CASSFASGRAKETQYF. The CDR3 region has the DNA TGTGCCAGCAGTTTCGCGAGTGGCAGGGCTAAAGAGACCCAGTACTTC. The V gene is TRBV27, the J gene TRBJ2-5; D possibly corresponds to TRBD1 (5 bases). The CDR3 has 16 amino acids. CDR1 and CDR2 from the germline V gene are MNHEY and SMNVEV (reference sequence). The V end lost 3 bases, the J end lost 3 bases, and 17 bases lay between the germline ends.

This sequence joins TRBV7-8 and TRBJ2-7, with 7 bases aligning to TRBD1. CDR1 is SGHVS and CDR2 is FQNEAQ in the germline V gene. This CDR3 comprises 13 residues. J lost 2 bases, V lost 5 bases, and 3 bases had no gene match. The CDR3 bases are TGTGCCAGCAGCGACGGGACAGCCTACGAGCAGTACTTC. This translates into CASSDGTAYEQYF.

This clone appeared a single time. The chain combines TRBV7-7 with TRBJ2-5; a weak D match, TRBD1 (6 bases). Per germline, CDR1 SSHAT and CDR2 FNYEAQ (reference sequence). The V gene lost 6 bases and the J gene lost 3 bases, with 11 bases spanning the gap. There are 13 residues in the CDR3. The CDR3 reads CASSTDRKETQYF. In nucleotides, the CDR3 is TGTGCCAGCAGTACTGACAGGAAAGAGACCCAGTACTTC.

This sequence joins TRBV28 and TRBJ1-1, with D unresolved. Germline values: CDR1 MDHEN, CDR2 SYDVKM. The CDR3 has 15 amino acids. Between the trimmed V and J ends, which lost 5 bases and 6 bases, there was a span of 19 bases. CDR3 DNA: TGTGCCAGCAGTGGGCTGTATCGAGGGAGGGCTGAAGCTTTCTTT. It encodes CASSGLYRGRAEAFF.

This clone was counted between two and nine times. The rearrangement joins TRBV5-1 to TRBJ2-1; D remains ambiguous. This CDR3 comprises 12 residues. V gave up 2 bases and J gave up 5 bases, with 5 bases separating them. Germline lookup yields CDR1 SGHRS and CDR2 YFSETQ. The chain's CDR3 is CASSFRNNEQFF. The CDR3 region has the DNA TGCGCCAGCAGCTTCAGAAACAATGAGCAGTTCTTC.

The V and J genes are TRBV6-5 and TRBJ2-7; D is ambiguous. V was pared by 8 bases and J by 4 bases, with 9 bases between. Per the germline V gene, CDR1 is MNHEY and CDR2 is SVGAGI. The CDR3 consists of 11 residues. The CDR3: CASRLGYEQYF. In nucleotides, the CDR3 is TGTGCCAGCCGACTTGGTTACGAGCAGTACTTC.

The rearrangement joins TRBV7-9 to TRBJ2-1; 8 positions agree with TRBD1. The CDR3 is made up of 18 amino acids. CDR1 is SEHNR, CDR2 FQNEAQ, per germline (reference sequence). Unmatched junction bases numbered 12, after V lost 5 bases and J lost 0 bases. The CDR3 nucleotides are TGTGCCAGCAGCACTCACCCGCGGGACAGGATCTCCTACAATGAGCAGTTCTTC. Protein: CASSTHPRDRISYNEQFF. The whole variable domain, filled in from reference TRBV7-9 and TRBJ2-1, reads DTGVSQNPRHKITKRGQNVTFRCDPISEHNRLYWYRQTLGQGPEFLTYFQNEAQLEKSRLLSDRFSAERPKGSFSTLEIQRTEQGDSAMYLCASSTHPRDRISYNEQFFGPGTRLTVL.

The genes are TRBV2 and TRBJ1-5; D gene ambiguous. In germline, CDR1 is SNHLY, CDR2 FYNNEI. The CDR3 totals 15 residues. Trimming took off 3 bases at V and 1 base at J, with 10 bases between the two ends. CDR3 in DNA: TGTGCCAGCAGTGAGGGGAGAGGAAGCAATCAGCCCCAGCATTTT. Its translation is CASSEGRGSNQPQHF. Using reference TRBV2 and TRBJ1-5 for the parts outside the CDR3, the full variable domain is EPEVTQTPSHQVTQMGQEVILRCVPISNHLYFYWYRQILGQKVEFLVSFYNNEISEKSEIFDDQFSVERPDGSNFTLKIRSTKLEDSAMYFCASSEGRGSNQPQHFGDGTRLSIL.

V and J are TRBV9 and TRBJ2-5; 11 bases fit TRBD2. There are 16 residues in the CDR3. CDR1 and CDR2 (germline): SGDLS, YYNGEE. With 0 bases clipped from V and 6 bases from J, the junction kept 7 bases outside the gene matches. The CDR3 bases are TGTGCCAGCAGCGTAGATAGCGGGGGGGCCGTAAAGACCCAGTACTTC. It yields the protein CASSVDSGGAVKTQYF.

Concerning this clone itself: At one of its ends the junction is not consistent with the germline gene, which may arise from a read error. Additional DNA sequences in this sample encode the identical CDR3. V is TRBV7-9 and J is TRBJ1-6; 8 bases line up with TRBD1. The CDR3 is made up of 15 amino acids. Looked up from germline, CDR1 is SEHNR and CDR2 is FQNEAQ (reference sequence). The CDR3 here is CASSPRDRPNSPLHF. The CDR3 nucleotides are TGTGCCAGCAGCCCCCGGGACAGGCCTAATTCGCCCCTCCACTTT. Full variable domain (rest looked up from reference TRBV7-9 and TRBJ1-6): DTGVSQNPRHKITKRGQNVTFRCDPISEHNRLYWYRQTLGQGPEFLTYFQNEAQLEKSRLLSDRFSAERPKGSFSTLEIQRTEQGDSAMYLCASSPRDRPNSPLHFGNGTRLTVT.

This sequence joins TRBV6-4 and TRBJ1-5; D possibly corresponds to TRBD1 (5 bases). Trimming left V 6 bases short and J 1 base short, with 22 bases between. Per the germline V gene, CDR1 is MRHNA and CDR2 is SNTAGT. The CDR3 sequence is 18 residues long. CDR3 DNA: TGTGCCAGCAGCCTGGATGGGATTTGGGGGGAAAGCAATCAGCCCCAGCATTTT. This sequence encodes CASSLDGIWGESNQPQHF.

This clone has a handful of counts. The chain carries TRBV10-1 and TRBJ2-7; TRBD1 matches at 8 bases. The CDR3 loop spans 14 amino acids. Germline CDR1 WNHNN, CDR2 SYGVQD (reference sequence). Germline trimming cut 3 bases from V and 9 bases from J; bases unmatched to any gene: 10. The CDR3 bases are TGCGCCAGCAGTGACCAGGACAGGGTGTCGGGGCAGTACTTC. It specifies CASSDQDRVSGQYF.

The chain recombines TRBV10-2 with TRBJ2-2; the match to TRBD1 covers 10 bases. CDR3 length: 15 residues. Germline values: CDR1 WSHSY, CDR2 SAAADI. Trimming cost V 7 bases and J 6 bases; bases outside gene matches: 8. The CDR3 loop is CASTPAGQGPGELFF. CDR3 DNA: TGCGCCAGCACCCCGGCGGGACAGGGGCCCGGGGAGCTGTTTTTT.

The rearrangement uses TRBV9 and TRBJ1-3; TRBD1 is a possible D gene (6 bases). V lost 4 bases, J lost 1 base, and 12 bases lay in between. The CDR3 length is 15 residues. Germline CDR1 is SGDLS and CDR2 is YYNGEE. As DNA, the CDR3 is TGTGCCAGCAGCCCGGAGGGGGGGTCTGGAAACACCATATATTTT. Residues: CASSPEGGSGNTIYF. The variable domain in full, with the rest retrieved from reference TRBV9 and TRBJ1-3, is DSGVTQTPKHLITATGQRVTLRCSPRSGDLSVYWYQQSLDQGLQFLIQYYNGEERAKGNILERFSAQQFPDLHSELNLSSLELGDSALYFCASSPEGGSGNTIYFGEGSWLTVV.

This chain links TRBV5-4 with TRBJ1-1; possibly TRBD1 for D (5 bases). Germline CDR1 and CDR2: SGHNT and YYREEE (reference sequence). Trimming removed 1 base at V and 0 bases at J, with 10 bases between. The CDR3 is 15 residues long. CDR3 nucleotide sequence: TGTGCCAGCAGCTTGTGGGGCTCTATGAACACTGAAGCTTTCTTT. Protein product: CASSLWGSMNTEAFF.

V and J are TRBV7-3 and TRBJ2-3; D not certain. The CDR3 contains 15 residues. Germline V gene sequence: CDR1 SGHTA, CDR2 FQGTGA. V was shortened by 1 base and J by 1 base, with 9 bases between the two germline ends. CDR3 residues: CASSLNSVGTDTQYF. Written as DNA, the CDR3 is TGTGCCAGCAGCTTAAATTCTGTTGGCACAGATACGCAGTATTTT.

This chain uses TRBV4-1 with TRBJ1-2; D possibly corresponds to TRBD1 (6 bases). Germline-derived CDR1 and CDR2 are MGHRA and YSYEKL. V shed 0 bases and J shed 0 bases, with 20 bases lying between them. The CDR3 runs 19 residues. CDR3 loop: CASSQEDSLTLIANYGYTF. DNA for the CDR3: TGCGCCAGCAGCCAAGAGGACAGCCTTACCTTAATAGCTAACTATGGCTACACCTTC.

Regarding this clone: Its ends do not fully match the called genes, so a read error is possible. The chain links TRBV4-1 to TRBJ1-2; possibly TRBD1 for D (5 bases). This CDR3 is built from 14 residues. Germline lookup yields CDR1 MGHRA and CDR2 YSYEKL. CDR3 nucleotide sequence: TGCGCCGGCAGCCAAGGGACGGGAAACTATGGCTACACCTTC. It translates to CAGSQGTGNYGYTF.

The genes are TRBV6-5 and TRBJ2-1; the match to TRBD1 covers 8 bases. Germline values: CDR1 MNHEY, CDR2 SVGAGI. V lost 0 bases to trimming and J lost 10 bases; unmatched junction nucleotides: 8. The CDR3 length is 15 residues. CDR3 loop: CASSYSRGQVVEQFF. In DNA, the CDR3 is TGTGCCAGCAGTTACTCGAGGGGACAGGTAGTCGAGCAGTTCTTC.

This chain links TRBV4-2 with TRBJ2-3, with a tentative D call TRBD1 (6 bases). The CDR3 is 15 residues long. Between the trimmed V and J ends, which lost 0 bases and 5 bases, there was a span of 12 bases. The germline gives CDR1 LGHNA, CDR2 YNFKEQ. The CDR3 DNA reads as TGTGCCAGCAGCCAAGAGTCACAGGGCGGAGATACGCAGTATTTT. Its translation: CASSQESQGGDTQYF.